This T cell receptor beta chain originates from a study of radiotherapy plus CTLA-4 blockade in lung cancer. Study results and caveats: Strongest reported response predictors: early blood clone changes and post-radiation interferon-beta.

The germline CDR1 and CDR2 sequences are KGHSH and LQKENI. V dropped 4 bases and J dropped 5; count of bases not matched to a gene: 10. This CDR3 has 16 amino acids. Concerning this clone itself: Its antigen is currently unknown.

Libraries were prepared by immunoSEQ multiplex PCR; TCRdb keeps only in-frame clonotypes and omits some of them. Of about 76,000 clones listed, around 80% are singletons. This receptor was identified in a human donor with non-small cell lung cancer who had stable disease on radiotherapy plus ipilimumab. J is TRBJ1-5 and V is TRBV18; 8 bases fit TRBD1. This sample comprised peripheral blood, obtained from a patient treated with radiotherapy plus ipilimumab. The DNA for the CDR3 is TGTGCCAGCTCACTTGTTGCGGGACAGGTGGATCAGCCCCAGCATTTT. The encoded protein is CASSLVAGQVDQPQHF.